This paragraph reports one T cell receptor (beta chain). There is no known antigen for this receptor. Per-nucleotide qualities are absent, and no much larger clonotype sits a single base away. These data belong to a study of cytomegalovirus exposure and HLA in healthy donors (dated by TCRdb to about 2017). As for the study more broadly: An earlier analysis of approximately 590 of the donors reported roughly 300 Gb of sequence data and around 110 million unique TCR beta sequences from 150 million to 200 million T cells. HLA typing covered class I and class II loci at four-digit resolution. Rather than using new phenotypic data, the later analysis identified candidate immune exposures from TCR beta sequences and from how often those sequences occurred across donors. Donor age, sex, ethnicity and CMV serostatus were collected together with the repertoire data. The study was designed to test whether signatures of past pathogen exposure could be identified by cataloging public T cell receptors. Using immunosequencing, the study profiled T cell repertoires from 640 or so subjects and related those repertoires to cytomegalovirus serostatus. The study combined high-throughput TCR immunosequencing, statistical association of individual TCRs with disease status, and machine learning to predict cytomegalovirus infection status. Among roughly 370 genotyped donors of the cohort, an average of about 240,000 unique TCR beta nucleotide sequences were sequenced per donor, around 20% of them non-productive. Among the roughly 370 genotyped donors, roughly 80% belonged to the genetic ancestry cluster associated with self-reported Caucasian donors. A later analysis re-analyzed previously published TCR beta repertoires from roughly 690 donors and added high-resolution HLA genotyping to study TCR occurrence patterns. To decide whether each TCR beta V gene segment behaved as functional or pseudogenic, an earlier analysis of approximately 620 of the donors relied on high-throughput TCR beta sequencing. All discovery cohort repertoires had been generated using a single sequencing platform. The number of typed donors differed by locus: about 620-640 for A, B, C, DRB1 and DQB1; approximately 520 for DQA1; around 580 for DPA1; and some 470 for DPB1. In addition to the first cohort of 666 subjects, a separate validation cohort of about 120 different subjects was used. An early release covering 550 to 650 HLA-typed donors comprised about 300 gigabases of sequencing data and roughly 85 million unique TCR sequences. Genome-wide SNP genotypes for about 65% of the roughly 700 donors were used in a later genetic analysis, which treated that subset as a discovery cohort. Several DR-DQ haplotypes were treated as single units for association and clustering because of strong linkage in the cohort. Results the study describes overall, beyond this receptor: The study gave a list of roughly 150 TCR beta chains associated with cytomegalovirus. When HLA alleles, especially DR and DQ, strongly co-occurred, TCR associations were difficult to assign to individual alleles. In vitro tests confirmed that a few of the cytomegalovirus-associated TCR beta chains recognize cytomegalovirus antigens. Because some donors lacked HLA typing at each locus, the association tests relied only on the typed subset. Linkage disequilibrium might explain the correlated functional status among segregating V segments, but an unknown experimental factor could not be ruled out. Seventeen rarely observed V segments, including chromosome 9 orphons, were excluded from the earlier analysis of about 500 of the donors because counts were too low. A later genetic analysis reported fewer N-insertions in productive TCRs among donors in an Asian-associated ancestry cluster than the roughly 690-donor mean. According to a later analysis, most CMV-associated TCR beta chains appeared to be HLA-restricted, and the HLA associations seemed to be driven largely by CMV exposure. An earlier analysis of around 540 of the donors showed that most TCR beta V segments appeared in productive rearrangements either about 87% or about 30% of the time, which broadly matched IMGT annotations. Across donors, most TCR sequences were observed very rarely, whereas some public TCRs were present in many individuals. In a later analysis, TCR association rates were found to vary across HLA loci, with the most associated TCRs seen for DRB1 alleles and the fewest for HLA-C alleles. A cluster of highly shared sequence variants was judged likely to represent a technical artifact of the sequencing pipeline. A later analysis associated 15,000 to 20,000 TCR beta sequences with specific HLA alleles at a false discovery rate of 0.05. The authors suggested that the approach could potentially be generalized to other disease states and immunological phenotypes. For the cohort, immune exposure information was limited to CMV serostatus. An association between a missense DCLRE1C variant and V-gene and J-gene trimming of TCR beta chains was found in a later genetic analysis and replicated in an independent cohort. The classifier was reported to diagnose cytomegalovirus status with high specificity and sensitivity in both the original cohort and the validation cohort. In a later analysis, HLA-associated TCR beta chains were found to be more clonally expanded and to have lower generation probabilities than equally common non-associated chains. The presence/absence analyses assumed that sequencing depth was roughly uniform across donors, and that assumption may not be true. Because the 87-base-pair reads could not distinguish some IMGT-functional V segments, including TRBV6-2 and TRBV6-3, those segments were excluded. In a later analysis, several top co-occurrence clusters were reported to appear linked to parvovirus B19, influenza, CMV and Epstein-Barr virus. A further reported finding was that TCR beta sequences accurately predicted the HLA-A and HLA-B alleles for most subjects in the first cohort. Only TCR beta chains were sequenced in this cohort, and the absence of alpha or paired-chain data limited detectable features.

Library preparation used the immunoSEQ multiplex PCR assay. For the multiplex PCR, a mixture combining 60 forward primers for TCR Vbeta segments and 13 reverse primers for TCR Jbeta segments was used. The CDR3 region of rearranged TCR beta genes was amplified from genomic DNA with a multiplex PCR assay. The amplified TCR beta libraries were sequenced on the Illumina HiSeq System as 87-base-pair reads. Under the source paper's analysis protocol: A later analysis counted tens of millions of unique TCR beta chains across the 650 to 800 repertoires, and some 11 million of these chains were shared by at least two donors. To remove PCR and sequencing errors, raw reads were error-corrected and collapsed into unique sequences using a nearest-neighbor algorithm that merged closely related sequences. CDR3 sequences were aligned to IMGT reference sequences to assign V, D and J gene segments. For a sequence to be retained, a match of at least six nucleotides to both a V gene segment and a J gene segment was required. Rearrangements were classified as productive when the CDR3 lacked stop codons and remained in frame with V and J, and all other rearrangements were classified as non-productive. Following IMGT convention, CDR3 was defined as the stretch from the second conserved V-encoded cysteine up to the conserved J-encoded phenylalanine. The earlier analysis of some 540 of the donors excluded any sequence lacking an unambiguous match to a single V gene segment. In an earlier analysis of approximately 590 of the donors, V segments were called functional above 56.7% productive rearrangements and were called segregating when the between-donor standard deviation exceeded 5%. To diagnose cytomegalovirus status from the catalog of TCR beta chain sequences, a statistical classification framework was built. In a later analysis, V and J genes were assigned by comparing TCR nucleotide sequences against IMGT/GENE-DB human TR gene sequences. A later analysis assigned CDR3 sequences and most-parsimonious VDJ recombination scenarios with the TCRdist pipeline. In a later analysis, every TCR beta chain was defined by the combination of its CDR3 amino acid sequence and its V-gene family, and reads without a unique V-gene family were dropped. In a later analysis, 450 to 600 highly shared, low-generation-probability nucleotide sequences were removed to address suspected cross-contamination and a sequencing artifact. In a later analysis, a clonal expansion index was calculated for each public chain from normalized within-repertoire ranks of inferred template counts. A later analysis computed generation probabilities with a VDJ recombination model fitted to out-of-frame rearrangements, and checked the results against IGoR. In a later analysis, hypergeometric tests were used to score TCR-TCR, TCR-HLA and TCR-CMV co-occurrence, with a repertoire-size bias correction applied to TCR pairs. False discovery rates were estimated in a later analysis by permuting HLA or CMV assignments 20 times. In a later analysis, co-occurring TCRs were grouped using DBSCAN, and TCRdist sequence similarity was added for clustering within HLA-allele-positive subsets. For co-occurrence clustering, repertoires with fewer than 30,000 or more than 120,000 public chains were excluded, along with roughly five repertoires with anomalous nucleotide sharing. TCRdb holds this immuneACCESS table with in-frame rearrangements only. Some clones are missing; in checked studies, unresolved V genes explain under half, and the rest has no known cause. The V and J calls and clone size come from that table; D and trimming were worked out from the DNA. The sample profile shows about 140,000 clones; around 80% of them were found once. The top ten clones comprise less than 3% of the sample.

Trimming removed 3 bases from V and 1 base from J, leaving 9 bases between the germline ends. The germline V gene encodes CDR1 PRHDT and CDR2 FYEKMQ (reference sequence). Inclusive of the bounding cysteine and phenylalanine, the CDR3 is 14 residues long. Just the 42-base CDR3 DNA is kept, in frame starting at base 1. The cohort consisted of hundreds of healthy bone marrow donors. Cohort members were all nominally healthy when sampled, although unrecorded immune exposures were likely present. The donor was CMV seronegative and was included in the group of over 300 seronegative cohort members. A peripheral blood sample was provided by each donor, and peripheral blood mononuclear cells were used for TCR beta sequencing. Genomic DNA extraction from the blood cell samples was performed with the Qiagen DNeasy Blood Extraction Kit.

The clonotype was recovered from a female donor in good health and CMV-seronegative. Input material: PBMCs. Here the chain combines TRBV13 and TRBJ1-1, with no reliable assignment of the D segment. The sequenced DNA is TGTGCCAGCAGCTTTGGAGCCAGGAACACTGAAGCTTTCTTT. Protein translation: CASSFGARNTEAFF.